A single sample gave rise to the 16 T cell receptor beta chains below, sequenced in a study of T cell responses to AZD1222 COVID-19 vaccine. TCRdb keeps only in-frame clones here, not all; method: immunoSEQ multiplex PCR. Of around 140,000 clones listed, roughly 87% are singletons. Material: peripheral blood, obtained on day 0 of AZD1222 vaccination. All receptors derive from an adult in good health.

The chain joins TRBV7-8 to TRBJ1-3; D call uncertain. The CDR3 is 16 amino acids. Germline V gene sequence: CDR1 SGHVS, CDR2 FQNEAQ. Trimming took off 2 bases at V and 0 bases at J, with 11 bases between the two ends. Written as DNA, the CDR3 is TGTGCCAGCAGCTTACAAACGATCCTCTCTGGAAACACCATATATTTT. Its translation: CASSLQTILSGNTIYF.

The V call is TRBV7-2, the J call TRBJ1-6, with a tentative D call TRBD1 (6 bases). This CDR3 comprises 14 residues. With 3 bases removed from V and 10 bases from J, the gap between germline ends came to 13 bases. CDR1 and CDR2 from the germline V gene are SGHTA and FQGNSA. CDR3 bases: TGTGCCAGCAGCTTGGCTTTAGGGGGGTCACCCCTCCACTTT. Encoded protein: CASSLALGGSPLHF.

The chain employs TRBV6-2 or TRBV6-3 and TRBJ2-7; no reliable D call. The CDR3 covers 14 residues. The germline CDR1 and CDR2 sequences are MNHEY and SVGEGT. Trimming stripped 2 bases from V and 1 base from J, with 9 bases between. The CDR3 DNA follows: TGTGCCAGCAGTTACCCTGGTAGGTCCTACGAGCAGTACTTC. It is translated as CASSYPGRSYEQYF.

The chain recombines TRBV5-1 with TRBJ2-5; D possibly corresponds to TRBD1 (5 bases). The CDR3 extends over 18 amino acids. Germline loops: CDR1 SGHRS, CDR2 YFSETQ. Trimming took 5 bases from V and 5 from J, leaving 28 bases between them. The CDR3 DNA reads TGCGCCAGCAGTTTCCAACCCCAGGGTTCCGGTTATGAGGAGACCCAGTACTTC. Translating it yields CASSFQPQGSGYEETQYF. Using reference TRBV5-1 and TRBJ2-5 for the parts outside the CDR3, the full variable domain is KAGVTQTPRYLIKTRGQQVTLSCSPISGHRSVSWYQQTPGQGLQFLFEYFSETQRNKGNFPGRFSGRQFSNSRSEMNVSTLELGDSALYLCASSFQPQGSGYEETQYFGPGTRLLVL.

Here the CDR3 reads CASSSRTVPNEQYF. The CDR3 DNA sequence: TGTGCCAGCAGCTCTAGGACGGTTCCCAACGAGCAGTACTTC. This chain links TRBV7-3 with TRBJ2-7; no clear D gene. V shed 4 bases and J shed 5 bases, with 15 bases lying between them. The CDR3 is made up of 14 amino acids. Per the germline V gene, CDR1 is SGHTA and CDR2 is FQGTGA.

J is TRBJ1-6 and V is TRBV18; 8 nucleotides agree with TRBD1. The CDR3 covers 13 residues. CDR1 is KGHSH, CDR2 LQKENI, per germline. J was trimmed by 13 bases and V by 3 bases; bases with no gene match: 5. The CDR3 region is CASSPRTGPPLHF. In DNA, the CDR3 is TGTGCCAGCTCACCTCGGACAGGGCCGCCCCTCCACTTT.

This clone was seen a few times. The chain uses TRBV10-3 and TRBJ1-1, with D unresolved. V lost 8 bases to trimming and J lost 0 bases, with 7 bases between them. CDR1 and CDR2 (germline): ENHRY, SYGVKD. This CDR3 spans 12 amino acids. CDR3 protein: CAIGRLNTEAFF. The CDR3 coding sequence is TGTGCCATCGGGAGGCTGAACACTGAAGCTTTCTTT.

This clone was counted a single time. The chain couples TRBV28 to TRBJ1-6, with no clear D. Deletions cut 6 bases from V and 5 bases from J, with 14 bases between. This CDR3 region has 15 residues. Germline CDR1 is MDHEN and CDR2 is SYDVKM. Here the CDR3 reads CASRARTVDNSPLHF. The CDR3 DNA sequence: TGTGCCAGCAGGGCCCGGACGGTTGATAATTCACCCCTCCACTTT.

This clone was detected once. The rearrangement links TRBV5-1 to TRBJ1-2; a possible D gene is TRBD1 (5 bases). V was trimmed by 0 bases and J by 3 bases, leaving 9 bases between them. CDR3 length: 14 amino acids. The germline gives CDR1 SGHRS, CDR2 YFSETQ. CDR3 nucleotide sequence: TGCGCCAGCAGCTTGGCTGGGGCTGACTATGGCTACACCTTC. This codes for CASSLAGADYGYTF.

J is TRBJ2-2 and V is TRBV6-5; TRBD2 matches at 10 bases. The length of the CDR3 is 15 residues. Germline trimming cut 7 bases from V and 3 bases from J; bases unmatched to any gene: 5. Germline CDR1 and CDR2: MNHEY and SVGAGI. In DNA, the CDR3 is TGTGCCAGCAAAGCGGGAGGGCCGCACACCGGGGAGCTGTTTTTT. Translated: CASKAGGPHTGELFF.

This clone is a singleton in its sample. The chain links TRBV5-5 to TRBJ2-7; the D gene is possibly TRBD2 (5 bases). The V and J ends lost 4 bases and 5 bases respectively, with 16 bases between them. Germline loops: CDR1 SGHKS, CDR2 YYEKEE (reference sequence). The CDR3 sequence is 14 residues long. The CDR3 loop reads CASSTEPGMDEQYF. CDR3 coding DNA: TGTGCCAGCAGCACCGAGCCCGGGATGGACGAGCAGTACTTC.

The rearrangement links TRBV27 to TRBJ2-1; tentatively, D is TRBD2 (6 bases). V lost 1 base and J 0 bases, leaving 10 bases between the germline ends. CDR1 MNHEY and CDR2 SMNVEV come from the germline V gene (reference sequence). This CDR3 contains 16 residues. CDR3 nucleotide sequence: TGTGCCAGCAGTTTATTACGGGGGAGCTCCTACAATGAGCAGTTCTTC. This codes for CASSLLRGSSYNEQFF.

The chain links TRBV5-1 to TRBJ2-7; TRBD2 might be the D (5 bases). The CDR3 extends over 14 amino acids. CDR1 and CDR2 (germline): SGHRS, YFSETQ. Trimming cost V 3 bases and J 5 bases, with 15 bases left between them. CDR3 nucleotide sequence: TGCGCCAGCAGCTCGGACTCAGCTGGGGACGAGCAGTACTTC. This encodes CASSSDSAGDEQYF.

The chain links TRBV4-3 to TRBJ1-3; D remains unclear. The V and J ends lost 0 bases and 0 bases respectively, with 6 bases between them. Germline CDR1 and CDR2: LGHNA and YSLEER. The CDR3 runs 15 residues. The CDR3 DNA follows: TGCGCCAGCAGCCAAGATGGCAACTCTGGAAACACCATATATTTT. Protein sequence: CASSQDGNSGNTIYF.

This chain joins TRBV7-2 and TRBJ2-3, with 9 bases aligning to TRBD1. J was trimmed by 6 bases and V by 5 bases; bases with no gene match: 15. This CDR3 has 17 amino acids. The V gene's germline CDR1 is SGHTA and CDR2 FQGNSA. CDR3 nucleotides: TGTGCCAGCAGCCGTAGATCCGGACAGGGGCTTCTGGATACGCAGTATTTT. It translates to CASSRRSGQGLLDTQYF.

In this sample, this clone turned up a few times. The J gene is TRBJ1-5, the V gene TRBV16; D perhaps matches TRBD1 (6 bases). Trimming removed 0 bases at V and 1 base at J, with 16 bases between. Germline V gene lookup returns CDR1 KGHSY and CDR2 FQNENV. The CDR3 is made up of 18 amino acids. Here the CDR3 reads CASSQSGGGILSNQPQHF. The CDR3 nucleotides are TGTGCCAGCAGCCAATCGGGAGGGGGAATCTTGAGCAATCAGCCCCAGCATTTT.